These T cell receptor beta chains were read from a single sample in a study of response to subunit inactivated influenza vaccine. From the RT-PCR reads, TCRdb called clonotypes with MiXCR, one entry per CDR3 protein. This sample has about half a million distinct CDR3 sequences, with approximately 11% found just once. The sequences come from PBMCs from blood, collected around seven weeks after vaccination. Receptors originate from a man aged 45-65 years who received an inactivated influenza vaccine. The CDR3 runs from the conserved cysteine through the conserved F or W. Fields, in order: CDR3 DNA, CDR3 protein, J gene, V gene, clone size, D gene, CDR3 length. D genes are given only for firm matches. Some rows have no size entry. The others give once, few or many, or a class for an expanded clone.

TGTGCCAGCAGCTTAAGCAGAGACAATCAGCCCCAGCATTTT | CASSLSRDNQPQHF | TRBJ1-5 | TRBV7-2 | few | NA | 14
TGTGCCAGCAGCCCATCAGGGCGATCTGAAGCTTTCTTT | CASSPSGRSEAFF | TRBJ1-1 | TRBV9 | few | NA | 13
TGTGCCACCAGTCCAGGGGGCGCTTCCTACAATGAGCAGTTCTTC | CATSPGGASYNEQFF | TRBJ2-1 | TRBV24-1 | NA | TRBD1 | 15
TGCAGCGTTCGTCGGACAGCGATAGATGAGCAGTTCTTC | CSVRRTAIDEQFF | TRBJ2-1 | TRBV29-1 | NA | NA | 13
TGTGCCAGCAGTAATACGGGGGTCACAGATACGCAGTATTTT | CASSNTGVTDTQYF | TRBJ2-3 | TRBV12-3/TRBV12-4 | many | NA | 14
TGTGCCAGCAGTTCGGACCGAAGCCCGGTGGAGACCCAGTACTTC | CASSSDRSPVETQYF | TRBJ2-5 | TRBV12-3/TRBV12-4 | few | NA | 15
TGTGCCAGCAGCCCCCCCGGAGGGAGATATTCCGGGGAGCTGTTTTTT | CASSPPGGRYSGELFF | TRBJ2-2 | TRBV7-9 | NA | NA | 16
TGTGCCAGCGTGACTTGGGGGTCTAGAGGGGAAGATACGCAGTATTTT | CASVTWGSRGEDTQYF | TRBJ2-3 | TRBV27 | NA | NA | 16
TGTGCCAGCAGTGAAGGCTCAGAGTTTAACTATGGCTACACCTTC | CASSEGSEFNYGYTF | TRBJ1-2 | TRBV2 | many | NA | 15
TGTGCCAGCAGCCAAAGGGGGACCAGAACACTCTACGAGCAGTACTTC | CASSQRGTRTLYEQYF | TRBJ2-7 | TRBV3-1 | NA | NA | 16
TGCGCCAGCAGCCAAAGACTAGCGGCAGACTACGAGCAGTACTTC | CASSQRLAADYEQYF | TRBJ2-7 | TRBV4-3 | many | TRBD2 | 15
TGTGCCAGCAGGTTCCTCCGCACCGGGGAGCTGTTTTTT | CASRFLRTGELFF | TRBJ2-2 | TRBV6-5 | NA | NA | 13
TGTGCCTCCACGCAATCAGATACGCAGTATTTT | CASTQSDTQYF | TRBJ2-3 | TRBV10-3 | many | NA | 11
TGTGCCAGCAGCTTAGGGGTCTGGGGTCCCGAATACGAGCAGTACTTC | CASSLGVWGPEYEQYF | TRBJ2-7 | TRBV7-2 | NA | NA | 16
TGTGCCAGCAGCCAAGGACGCCTCTCCTACAATGAGCAGTTCTTC | CASSQGRLSYNEQFF | TRBJ2-1 | TRBV9 | once | NA | 15
TGTGCCAGCAGACCGGGAACCCGGGAAGATACGCAGTATTTT | CASRPGTREDTQYF | TRBJ2-3 | TRBV5-4 | NA | NA | 14
TGTGCCAGCAACCAGGTAACCTACGAGCAGTACTTC | CASNQVTYEQYF | TRBJ2-7 | TRBV6-5 | many | NA | 12
TGCAGTGGGGGGATCTATAATTCACCCCTCCACTTT | CSGGIYNSPLHF | TRBJ1-6 | TRBV20-1 | few | NA | 12
TGCGCCAGCAGCGGCCTAGAGACGATTGAGCAGTTCTTC | CASSGLETIEQFF | TRBJ2-1 | TRBV5-1 | few | NA | 13
TGCAGTGCTGCATTACGCCCTGGCAGGGACGTGTATGGCTACACCTTC | CSAALRPGRDVYGYTF | TRBJ1-2 | TRBV20-1 | many | NA | 16
TGTGCCAGCAGTTTTGGGACAGGGTCAGGCGAGCAGTACTTC | CASSFGTGSGEQYF | TRBJ2-7 | TRBV28 | few | TRBD1 | 14
TGTGCCAGCAGCTTTACCGCCGGGGGCGGCGAGCAGTACTTC | CASSFTAGGGEQYF | TRBJ2-7 | TRBV7-9 | NA | NA | 14
TGCAGCGTTGTCGGGGGACAGAGCACAGATACGCAGTATTTT | CSVVGGQSTDTQYF | TRBJ2-3 | TRBV29-1 | few | NA | 14
TGCGCCAGCAGCTTGCGTCCTACTGGGGCACGGGAGACCCAGTACTTC | CASSLRPTGARETQYF | TRBJ2-5 | TRBV5-1 | NA | NA | 16
TGTGCCAGCACCACATCCCAGACAGTTGGGAATGAGCAGTTCTTC | CASTTSQTVGNEQFF | TRBJ2-1 | TRBV3-1 | NA | NA | 15
TGTGCCAGCAGCTTAATGGCGTCTTCCAATCAGCCCCAGCATTTT | CASSLMASSNQPQHF | TRBJ1-5 | TRBV7-2 | NA | NA | 15
TGTGCCACCAGCAGAGACCAGGGACCTTACAATGAGCAGTTCTTC | CATSRDQGPYNEQFF | TRBJ2-1 | TRBV15 | NA | NA | 15
TGTGCCATCAGTGACTCGGAAATAGGAGGTCAGCCCCAGCATTTT | CAISDSEIGGQPQHF | TRBJ1-5 | TRBV10-3 | NA | NA | 15
TGTGCCAGCAGTTACTCGTCCTATAGCCCCAGCCCGATCTACGAGCAGTACTTC | CASSYSSYSPSPIYEQYF | TRBJ2-7 | TRBV6-5 | many | NA | 18
TGTGCCAGCAGTCAACTGGGGACAGGGGCAGGAGAGACCCAGTACTTC | CASSQLGTGAGETQYF | TRBJ2-5 | TRBV28 | once | TRBD1 | 16
TGTGCCAGCAGCTCACCTACAGGTGCGAACACCGGGGAGCTGTTTTTT | CASSSPTGANTGELFF | TRBJ2-2 | TRBV7-3 | few | NA | 16
TGCGCCAGCAGCCCCGACCCGGGACTAGCGGGATTGGGAAATACGCAGTATTTT | CASSPDPGLAGLGNTQYF | TRBJ2-3 | TRBV5-1 | NA | TRBD2 | 18
TGTGCCAGCAGCCAAGATGCGGGACAGGCAGGAGAGACCCAGTACTTC | CASSQDAGQAGETQYF | TRBJ2-5 | TRBV4-2 | few | TRBD1 | 16
TGTGCCAGCAGCTTCGGCGATGAGCAGTTCTTC | CASSFGDEQFF | TRBJ2-1 | TRBV12-3/TRBV12-4 | many | NA | 11
TGTGCCAGCACCCTGGGGGGTGGGGCCAACGTCCTGACTTTC | CASTLGGGANVLTF | TRBJ2-6 | TRBV12-3/TRBV12-4 | few | NA | 14
TGTGCCAGCGGGGGCAGCTATAATTCACCCCTCCACTTT | CASGGSYNSPLHF | TRBJ1-6 | TRBV2 | NA | NA | 13
TGTGCCAGCACCGTGGTCTATAGCAATCAGCCCCAGCATTTT | CASTVVYSNQPQHF | TRBJ1-5 | TRBV2 | few | NA | 14
TGTGCCAGCAGCTTGGGGTGGGTTTCGGAGACCCAGTACTTC | CASSLGWVSETQYF | TRBJ2-5 | TRBV5-6 | many | NA | 14
TGTGCCAGCAGCGAAGGGGGCGCGGTTAATGAAAAACTGTTTTTT | CASSEGGAVNEKLFF | TRBJ1-4 | TRBV6-1 | NA | TRBD1 | 15
TGTGCCAGCAGCTTACAGGGCCGCAAAGGGGCTGAAGCTTTCTTT | CASSLQGRKGAEAFF | TRBJ1-1 | TRBV5-6 | few | NA | 15
TGTGCCAGCAGCCCCCGTCGTCCCGGGACAACCAATGGGGATACGCAGTATTTT | CASSPRRPGTTNGDTQYF | TRBJ2-3 | TRBV7-8 | few | NA | 18
TGTGCCAGCAGTACAGGACTAGCGGACGGTGGGACCCAGTACTTC | CASSTGLADGGTQYF | TRBJ2-5 | TRBV7-9 | NA | TRBD2 | 15
TGTGCCAGCAGCGCCCTTTCTAGCGGGGGGCCGATTAGATTTCATACGCAGTATTTT | CASSALSSGGPIRFHTQYF | TRBJ2-3 | TRBV9 | NA | TRBD2 | 19
TGTGCCTGGAGTATCGGGACAGTTTCCTACGAGCAGTACTTC | CAWSIGTVSYEQYF | TRBJ2-7 | TRBV30 | NA | TRBD1 | 14
TGTGCCAGTTCCGCTCTTGGCTTCACAGATACGCAGTATTTT | CASSALGFTDTQYF | TRBJ2-3 | TRBV7-6 | NA | NA | 14
TGTGCCAGCAGCTTACCTGAATTGGGCACCAAAAACGGTGAAGCTTTCTTT | CASSLPELGTKNGEAFF | TRBJ1-1 | TRBV7-9 | many | NA | 17
TGTGCCAGCAGCTTAGTTCGGTACGAAGAGACCCAGTACTTC | CASSLVRYEETQYF | TRBJ2-5 | TRBV11-2 | NA | NA | 14
TGTGCCAGCAGCTTTTTAGTGAGCGGGGGGATCCCTTACGAGCAGTACTTC | CASSFLVSGGIPYEQYF | TRBJ2-7 | TRBV11-2 | NA | TRBD2 | 17
TGTGCCAGCAGTTTGGGACAGGGGGCTCCCAATGAGCAGTTCTTC | CASSLGQGAPNEQFF | TRBJ2-1 | TRBV12-3/TRBV12-4 | few | TRBD1 | 15
TGTGCCAGCAGTTCACTAGACAGGGCGGGGTACGAGCAGTACTTC | CASSSLDRAGYEQYF | TRBJ2-7 | TRBV27 | NA | NA | 15
TGTGCCATCAGTGAATTAGCGGGGACAGATACGCAGTATTTT | CAISELAGTDTQYF | TRBJ2-3 | TRBV10-3 | many | TRBD2 | 14
TGTGCCAGCAGCCGGGAACAGAGAAATTCACCCCTCCACTTT | CASSREQRNSPLHF | TRBJ1-6 | TRBV7-9 | few | NA | 14
TGTGCCAGCAGTTTAGCGTTGGGGGGGTACAATCAGCCCCAGCATTTT | CASSLALGGYNQPQHF | TRBJ1-5 | TRBV12-3/TRBV12-4 | NA | NA | 16
TGTGCCAGCAGTCCATTTTCGACAGAGACCCAGTACTTC | CASSPFSTETQYF | TRBJ2-5 | TRBV5-5 | few | NA | 13
TGCAGCGTTGTCTCGGGAGGGCCCTACAATGAGCAGTTCTTC | CSVVSGGPYNEQFF | TRBJ2-1 | TRBV29-1 | many | TRBD2 | 14